The 12 T cell receptor beta chains below all came from one sample that was sequenced in a study of PD-1 blockade in classical Hodgkin lymphoma. This table comes from immunoSEQ multiplex PCR, and its TCRdb copy is limited to in-frame clones, with some not included. Counted here are almost 15,000 clones, 89% occurring once; the ten biggest clones make up about a fifth. Time point noted: cycle 4 day 1 (C4D1), after six to seven weeks of nivolumab. Exposure to brentuximab vedotin varied, and each patient had relapsed following autologous stem cell transplantation. The CD8+ T cells came from thawed PBMCs through magnetic negative selection. The sample consisted of CD8+ T cells from blood, taken before the fourth cycle of nivolumab. The source is a human donor with classical Hodgkin lymphoma.

The gene calls are TRBV27 and TRBJ2-1; either TRBD1 or TRBD2 may supply D (5 bases each). Trimming cost V 2 bases and J 4 bases, with 12 bases left between them. Germline CDR1 and CDR2: MNHEY and SMNVEV (reference sequence). This CDR3 spans 15 amino acids. The CDR3 loop reads CASSLIGAGYNEQFF. The CDR3 coding sequence is TGTGCCAGCAGTTTAATCGGGGCTGGGTACAATGAGCAGTTCTTC.

The chain uses TRBV7-9 and TRBJ2-2, with D hard to call. In germline, CDR1 is SEHNR, CDR2 FQNEAQ (reference sequence). V was pared by 2 bases and J by 4 bases, with 11 bases between. The CDR3 has 15 amino acids. The CDR3 DNA reads TGTGCCAGCAGCTTAATCGGGCGGCCCACCGGGGAGCTGTTTTTT. Its protein product is CASSLIGRPTGELFF.

J is TRBJ2-1 and V is TRBV21-1; the D segment call TRBD2 is taken from the table without a DNA check. TRBV21-1 is listed as a pseudogene. CDR3 length: 14 amino acids. CDR3 amino acids: CASSNRDYQNEQFF. As DNA, the CDR3 is TGTGCCAGCAGCAACCGGGACTACCAAAATGAGCAGTTCTTC.

The rearrangement joins TRBV7-8 to TRBJ2-7; 7 bases match TRBD2. The CDR3 consists of 14 residues. In germline, CDR1 is SGHVS, CDR2 FQNEAQ. Trimming at V came to 1 base and at J to 3 bases, leaving 3 bases not matched to a gene. This chain's CDR3 is CASSLGGGGYEQYF. The CDR3 DNA is TGTGCCAGCAGCTTAGGCGGGGGAGGCTACGAGCAGTACTTC.

This chain joins TRBV4-1 and TRBJ2-7, with D perhaps TRBD1 (5 bases). From germline, CDR1 is MGHRA and CDR2 YSYEKL. Trimming removed 1 base at V and 0 bases at J, with 16 bases between. CDR3 length equals 17 residues. The CDR3 reads CASSQGGSPLTSYEQYF. The CDR3 region has the DNA TGCGCCAGCAGCCAAGGGGGCAGTCCCCTTACCTCCTACGAGCAGTACTTC.

The chain is built from TRBV28 and TRBJ1-5, with unresolved D. Germline loops: CDR1 MDHEN, CDR2 SYDVKM. The CDR3 sequence is 15 residues long. Trimming took 5 bases from V and 0 from J, leaving 11 bases between them. CDR3 sequence: CASSHFRYSNQPQHF. The CDR3 nucleotides are TGTGCCAGCAGTCATTTTCGGTATAGCAATCAGCCCCAGCATTTT. Complete variable domain (other parts from reference TRBV28 and TRBJ1-5): DVKVTQSSRYLVKRTGEKVFLECVQDMDHENMFWYRQDPGLGLRLIYFSYDVKMKEKGDIPEGYSVSREKKERFSLILESASTNQTSMYLCASSHFRYSNQPQHFGDGTRLSIL.

This clone was counted once. The J gene is TRBJ2-1, the V gene TRBV4-2; TRBD2 is a possible D gene (6 bases). Trimming took off 3 bases at V and 0 bases at J, with 15 bases between the two ends. The germline CDR1 and CDR2 sequences are LGHNA and YNFKEQ. CDR3 length equals 17 residues. For the CDR3, the DNA is TGTGCCAGCAGCCAGGACGGGGGATACAGCTCCTACAATGAGCAGTTCTTC. Its protein product is CASSQDGGYSSYNEQFF.

CDR3 loop: CASSEGLDTYEQYF. The CDR3 DNA sequence: TGTGCCAGCAGTGAGGGACTAGACACCTACGAGCAGTACTTC. The rearrangement links TRBV2 to TRBJ2-7; 8 nucleotides align to TRBD2. Germline V lookup: CDR1 SNHLY, CDR2 FYNNEI. V was clipped by 3 bases and J by 2 bases; unmatched bases: 3. The CDR3 contains 14 residues.

V gene TRBV5-1 combines with J gene TRBJ1-2; D is uncertain. Per the germline V gene, CDR1 is SGHRS and CDR2 is YFSETQ. V shed 1 base and J shed 8 bases, with 12 bases lying between them. The length of the CDR3 is 13 residues. The CDR3 nucleotides read TGCGCCAGCAGCTTGAACCGGCGTGGGGGCTACACCTTC. It specifies CASSLNRRGGYTF.

The CDR3 coding sequence is TGTGCCAGCAGCCCCGGACTAGCGGACGACCAATACAATGAGCAGTTCTTC. The encoded protein is CASSPGLADDQYNEQFF. The rearrangement uses TRBV28 and TRBJ2-1; 10 bases map to TRBD2. Germline-derived CDR1 and CDR2 are MDHEN and SYDVKM. There are 17 residues in the CDR3. The junction had 12 bases not matched to a gene; V was cut back by 6 bases and J by 4 bases.

The J gene is TRBJ1-5, the V gene TRBV30; 9 bases fit TRBD1. The germline V gene encodes CDR1 GTSNPN and CDR2 SVGIG (reference sequence). The J segment lost 3 bases and the V segment lost 1 base, leaving 4 bases of the junction unmatched. CDR3 length equals 15 residues. CDR3 in DNA: TGTGCCTGGAGTGGGGGGACAGGGTTCAATCAGCCCCAGCATTTT. Translation: CAWSGGTGFNQPQHF.

The chain uses TRBV27 and TRBJ2-1, with TRBD2 as a possible D gene (6 bases). This CDR3 contains 15 residues. In germline, CDR1 is MNHEY, CDR2 SMNVEV (reference sequence). V lost 3 bases and J lost 6, with 15 bases in between. The CDR3 DNA is TGTGCCAGCAGTTTGAATGGCGGGACTGGCAATGAGCAGTTCTTC. As protein: CASSLNGGTGNEQFF.